The 10 T cell receptor beta chains presented below share a single source sample, sequenced in a study of blood T cell repertoires in COVID-19. TCRdb keeps only in-frame clones here, not all; method: immunoSEQ multiplex PCR. The sample gives 150,000 or so clones, roughly 76% of which show up once; roughly 8% is in the top ten. Sequenced sample: peripheral blood. These receptors all stem from a human donor with acute or convalescent COVID-19. The donor label of this sample is uncertain.

A few counts support this clone. CDR3 sequence (DNA): TGTGCCACCAGTGATCTACCCCCCCCGAGAAGAGGCACCGGGGAGCTGTTTTTT. Translating gives CATSDLPPPRRGTGELFF. The chain uses TRBV24-1 and TRBJ2-2; D unclear. The CDR3 runs 18 residues. V was clipped by 3 bases and J by 4 bases, with 20 bases between them. The germline V gene encodes CDR1 KGHDR and CDR2 SFDVKD.

This clone was seen only a few times. The CDR3 region is CASSPSGGATGANVLTF. The CDR3 nucleotides are TGTGCCAGCAGCCCCTCAGGGGGCGCGACCGGGGCCAACGTCCTGACTTTC. The chain links TRBV14 to TRBJ2-6, with 8 bases that match TRBD1. V was pared by 4 bases and J by 4 bases, with 9 bases of the junction left unmatched. CDR1 is SGHDN and CDR2 is FVKESK in the germline V gene. This CDR3 contains 17 residues.

This chain joins TRBV24-1 and TRBJ1-2, with 9 bases matching TRBD1. CDR3 length: 13 residues. Trimming cost V 7 bases and J 8 bases; bases outside gene matches: 7. CDR1 KGHDR and CDR2 SFDVKD come from the germline V gene. CDR3 sequence (DNA): TGTGCCACCAGCCAACCGGGACAGGGCGGCTACACCTTC. Amino acid sequence: CATSQPGQGGYTF.

J is TRBJ1-2 and V is TRBV3-1 (or the pseudogene TRBV3-2), with 10 bases that match TRBD1. The V gene end was trimmed by 0 bases and the J gene end by 4 bases; junction bases not matched to a gene: 11. Germline V gene sequence: CDR1 LGHDT, CDR2 YNNKEL (reference sequence). The CDR3 consists of 18 residues. The CDR3, as DNA: TGTGCCAGCAGCCAAGACCGGGACAGGGGTTATTGGGTCTATGGCTACACCTTC. The encoded protein is CASSQDRDRGYWVYGYTF.

This clone has only one observation. This rearrangement joins TRBV2 to TRBJ1-3, with 8 bases aligning to TRBD1. CDR1 and CDR2 (germline): SNHLY, FYNNEI. The J segment lost 0 bases and the V segment lost 8 bases, leaving 6 bases of the junction unmatched. This CDR3 comprises 15 residues. CDR3 DNA sequence: TGTGCCAGCTCCGGGACAGGCGACTCTGGAAACACCATATATTTT. It is translated as CASSGTGDSGNTIYF.

The J gene is TRBJ2-2, the V gene TRBV19; D is perhaps TRBD1 (6 bases). With 6 bases removed from V and 4 bases from J, the gap between germline ends came to 12 bases. The CDR3 has 14 residues. Germline loops: CDR1 LNHDA, CDR2 SQIVND (reference sequence). DNA of the CDR3: TGTGCCAGTAGCGAGACAGGACGCACCGGGGAGCTGTTTTTT. Protein sequence: CASSETGRTGELFF.

The chain carries TRBV7-3 and TRBJ2-2; TRBD1 agrees at 8 bases. Germline values: CDR1 SGHTA, CDR2 FQGTGA. The J segment lost 6 bases and the V segment lost 4 bases, leaving 7 bases of the junction unmatched. The CDR3 consists of 15 residues. The CDR3: CASSSADRDSGELFF. CDR3 DNA sequence: TGTGCCAGCAGCTCCGCGGACAGGGACTCCGGGGAGCTGTTTTTT.

The chain joins TRBV9 to TRBJ1-1; D uncertain. CDR1 and CDR2 (germline): SGDLS, YYNGEE. This CDR3 is 15 amino acids long. Between the trimmed V and J ends, which lost 0 bases and 3 bases, there was a span of 12 bases. CDR3 in amino acids: CASSVAPLMDTEAFF. In DNA, the CDR3 is TGTGCCAGCAGCGTAGCCCCTCTAATGGACACTGAAGCTTTCTTT.

This sequence joins TRBV11-2 and TRBJ2-7; 9 positions agree with TRBD1. Germline V lookup: CDR1 SGHAT, CDR2 FQNNGV. This CDR3 has 15 residues. With V trimmed by 4 bases and J by 3 bases, 7 bases remained unmatched. This CDR3 is CASSSPGQGLYEQYV. CDR3 coding DNA: TGTGCCAGCAGCTCCCCTGGACAGGGGCTCTACGAGCAGTACGTC.

The gene calls are TRBV18 and TRBJ1-5; no firm D call. This CDR3 contains 13 residues. Looked up from germline, CDR1 is KGHSH and CDR2 is LQKENI. With 2 bases removed from V and 6 bases from J, the gap between germline ends came to 8 bases. For the CDR3, the DNA is TGTGCCAGCTCACCAGGTAACAGTCAGCCCCAGCATTTT. Its protein product is CASSPGNSQPQHF.